These T cell receptor beta chains were read from a single sample in a study of long-term antiretroviral therapy in people with HIV. Assay: immunoSEQ multiplex PCR; the TCRdb copy retains only in-frame clones and omits some. Altogether 21,000 or so clones are present, under 90% being singletons, with the ten largest covering over 8%. The specimen comprised unsorted PBMCs, sampled at the start of antiretroviral therapy. The receptors come from a man in his fifties or sixties with HIV. CDR3s include the opening cysteine and the closing phenylalanine or tryptophan. The D gene is left open where the match is weak. Size is stated for part of the rows, as once, few or many counts, or as a class when the clone is expanded.

TRBV11-3	NA	TRBJ2-3	NA	TGTGCCAGCAGCTTTTCGACGGGCACAGATACGCAGTATTTT	CASSFSTGTDTQYF
TRBV25-1	NA	TRBJ1-1	NA	TGTGCCAGCAGTGAATCTAGACGGTCAAACACTGAAGCTTTCTTT	CASSESRRSNTEAFF
TRBV5-6	NA	TRBJ2-7	NA	TGTGCCAGCAGCTTGGGACCAACCTACGAGCAGTACTTC	CASSLGPTYEQYF
TRBV29-1	TRBD2	TRBJ2-3	NA	TGCAGCGCTGGGACTAGCGGGAGAACAGATACGCAGTATTTT	CSAGTSGRTDTQYF
TRBV10-1	NA	TRBJ2-7	NA	TGCGCCAGCAGCGAAGGGATCTCCTACGAGCAGTACTTC	CASSEGISYEQYF
TRBV10-3	TRBD1	TRBJ1-2	NA	TGTGCCATCAGTGAGTCGGTGTCAGGGGGAGGTGGCTACACCTTC	CAISESVSGGGGYTF
TRBV6-5	TRBD1	TRBJ2-5	NA	TGTGCCAGCAGAAACGACCGGGACAGAAGGGAGACCCAGTACTTC	CASRNDRDRRETQYF
TRBV7-9	NA	TRBJ2-4	once	TGTGCCAGCAGCTTAGATCCCGGGTCGTGGATTCAGTACTTC	CASSLDPGSWIQYF
TRBV5-1	NA	TRBJ2-7	NA	TGCGCCAGCAGCTTGGCAGGAGTATCACAATCCTACGAGCAGTACTTC	CASSLAGVSQSYEQYF
TRBV19	TRBD2	TRBJ2-1	NA	TGTGCCAGTAGTATCTCTTTGGCTAGCGGGTGGAGGAGGGGATACAATGAGCAGTTCTTC	CASSISLASGWRRGYNEQFF
TRBV7-9	TRBD1	TRBJ2-7	few	TGTGCCAGCAGCCGGGACAGGACTTACGAGCAGTACTTC	CASSRDRTYEQYF
TRBV27	NA	TRBJ2-1	once	TGTGCCAGCAGTATCCTCTCTGGACAACCCAATGAGCAGTTCTTC	CASSILSGQPNEQFF
TRBV28	NA	TRBJ2-7	few	TGTGCCAGCAGCCGTGAGTCGGACGGGTACTTC	CASSRESDGYF
TRBV15	NA	TRBJ2-1	NA	TGTGCCACCAGCCTAGACCAAAGGGTGGGAGTATTCTACAATGAGCAGTTCTTC	CATSLDQRVGVFYNEQFF
TRBV28	NA	TRBJ1-5	few	TGTGCCAGCAGTTTGAATAGGGGAGGAAGCAATCAGCCCCAGCATTTT	CASSLNRGGSNQPQHF
TRBV18	TRBD1	TRBJ2-7	NA	TGTGCCAGCTCACCACCGGGACAGGGGACCTACGAGCAGTACTTC	CASSPPGQGTYEQYF
TRBV27	TRBD2	TRBJ2-7	NA	TGTGCCAGCAGTCTAGGGCGGGACTACTACGAGCAGTACTTC	CASSLGRDYYEQYF
TRBV9	NA	TRBJ1-1	NA	TGTGCCAGCAGCGGGGGACACCTTGAAGCTTTCTTT	CASSGGHLEAFF
TRBV27	NA	TRBJ2-7	once	TGTGCCAGCAGTTTATATGGGACTCCCTACGAGCAGTACTTC	CASSLYGTPYEQYF
TRBV5-1	NA	TRBJ1-4	NA	TGCGCCAGCAGCTTGGCCGTCAGGGAGGGTGAAAAACTGTTTTTT	CASSLAVREGEKLFF
TRBV4-3	NA	TRBJ2-4	NA	TGCGCCAGCAGCCAAGGCGGTATTCTAGCCAAAAACATTCAGTACTTC	CASSQGGILAKNIQYF
TRBV20-1	NA	TRBJ1-1	NA	TGCAGTGCTAGAAGTGAGACTGAAGCTTTCTTT	CSARSETEAFF
TRBV7-2	TRBD2	TRBJ2-7	NA	TGTGCCAGCAGCTCGACTAGCGGGAGGCCCCGGGGTTACGAGCAGTACTTC	CASSSTSGRPRGYEQYF
TRBV27	TRBD1	TRBJ1-2	once	TGTGCCAGCAGTCGACAGGGGATGGACTATGGCTACACCTTC	CASSRQGMDYGYTF
TRBV7-9	TRBD2	TRBJ2-7	NA	TGTGCCAGCAGCCGGACTAGCGGCTACGAGCAGTACTTC	CASSRTSGYEQYF
TRBV6-4	NA	TRBJ1-2	NA	TGTGCCAGCAGCCCCTCGGCAGGGGACCCTAACTATGGCTACACCTTC	CASSPSAGDPNYGYTF
TRBV11-3	NA	TRBJ2-5	once	TGTGCCAGCAGCTTAGATCAACGGGGACGAGAGACCCAGTACTTC	CASSLDQRGRETQYF
TRBV5-4	NA	TRBJ1-1	NA	TGTGCCAGCGGATTGCAGGAGGGTACGTTCACTGAAGCTTTCTTT	CASGLQEGTFTEAFF
TRBV7-8	NA	TRBJ1-5	NA	TGTGCCAGCAGCTTCCTTACAGGGCTCAGCAATCAGCCCCAGCATTTT	CASSFLTGLSNQPQHF
TRBV4-3	NA	TRBJ1-1	NA	TGCGCCAGCAGCCAGGCAGGCAGGAACACTGAAGCTTTCTTT	CASSQAGRNTEAFF
TRBV19	NA	TRBJ1-1	few	TGTGCCAGTAGTTACCTGGGCACTGAAGCTTTCTTT	CASSYLGTEAFF
TRBV10-1	TRBD2	TRBJ2-5	NA	TGCGCCAGCGGTAGGACTAGCGGGCAAGAGACCCAGTACTTC	CASGRTSGQETQYF
TRBV30	TRBD2	TRBJ2-1	NA	TGTGCCTGGAGTCCCACGGGGGGTGAGCAGTTCTTC	CAWSPTGGEQFF
TRBV6-6	NA	TRBJ1-1	NA	TGTGCCAGCAGCCTCCCCGAGGCAGGGAGTTACACTGAAGCTTTCTTT	CASSLPEAGSYTEAFF
TRBV6-5	TRBD1	TRBJ1-6	NA	TGTGCCAGCACCCCGACAGGGAAGAATTCACCCCTCCACTTT	CASTPTGKNSPLHF
TRBV10-1	TRBD1	TRBJ1-1	NA	TGCGCCAGCAGCGATACCGGGACAGGGGGGAACACTGAAGCTTTCTTT	CASSDTGTGGNTEAFF
TRBV15	TRBD1	TRBJ2-5	NA	TGTGCCACCAGGGGCAGGGGGCAAGAGACCCAGTACTTC	CATRGRGQETQYF
TRBV7-9	NA	TRBJ1-5	NA	TGTGCCAGCAGCTCCGGACAGCCCGGCAATCAGCCCCAGCATTTT	CASSSGQPGNQPQHF
TRBV19	NA	TRBJ2-7	NA	TGTGCCAGTAGTATCGCAGGGGGGAGCTACGAGCAGTACTTC	CASSIAGGSYEQYF
TRBV28	TRBD2	TRBJ2-3	NA	TGTGCCAGCAGGCATACTAGCGGGGGGGCAGGAGATACGCAGTATTTT	CASRHTSGGAGDTQYF
TRBV18	TRBD1	TRBJ1-4	NA	TGTGCCAGCTCACCACAGGGGACAGGCAATGAAAAACTGTTTTTT	CASSPQGTGNEKLFF
TRBV12-5	TRBD1	TRBJ1-1	NA	TGTGCTACAAAAAGGGGGACAGGGAACACTGAAGCTTTCTTT	CATKRGTGNTEAFF
TRBV28	TRBD1	TRBJ1-5	NA	TGTGCCAGCAGTTGGGACAGGGACGGTCAGCCCCAGCATTTT	CASSWDRDGQPQHF
TRBV2	TRBD1	TRBJ2-1	NA	TGTGCCAGCAGCCTCGGGACAGGCCTTCCCAATGAGCAGTTCTTC	CASSLGTGLPNEQFF
TRBV6-4	TRBD1	TRBJ2-2	once	TGTGCCAGCAGTGACTCAAACAGGGGGCACACCGGGGAGCTGTTTTTT	CASSDSNRGHTGELFF
TRBV7-2	NA	TRBJ1-1	NA	TGTGCCAGCAGTTATACCAACACTGAAGCTTTCTTT	CASSYTNTEAFF
TRBV11-2	NA	TRBJ2-3	NA	TGTGCCAGCACCGAGGACAGAGCCACAGATACGCAGTATTTT	CASTEDRATDTQYF
TRBV11-2	NA	TRBJ1-4	NA	TGTGCCAGCAGCCGGGGCCCTTTGGGGGGTGAAAAACTGTTTTTT	CASSRGPLGGEKLFF
TRBV4-3	NA	TRBJ2-7	NA	TGCGCCAGCAGCCAAGATGGGAGCGGACTACCCTACGAGCAGTACTTC	CASSQDGSGLPYEQYF
TRBV6-1	NA	TRBJ1-2	NA	TGTGCCAGCAGTCGCTACCTACAGGGCTCCTATGGCTACACCTTC	CASSRYLQGSYGYTF
TRBV6-1	NA	TRBJ1-2	NA	TGTGCCAGCACACTCATTAGCACCTCCTATGGCTACACCTTC	CASTLISTSYGYTF
TRBV4-1	NA	TRBJ1-1	NA	TGCGCCAGCAGCCCTACTTCATGGGGCACTGAAGCTTTCTTT	CASSPTSWGTEAFF
TRBV5-1	NA	TRBJ2-5	NA	TGCGCCAGCAGCTTACTTGGGACTGGACAAGAGACCCAGTACTTC	CASSLLGTGQETQYF
TRBV5-6	NA	TRBJ2-2	NA	TGTGCCAGCAGCTTGGCCGGCGGACTGGCGGATTTCACCGGGGAGCTGTTTTTT	CASSLAGGLADFTGELFF
TRBV10-3	NA	TRBJ1-3	NA	TGTGCCATCAGTGGGCACAGGCTCTCTGGAAACACCATATATTTT	CAISGHRLSGNTIYF
TRBV5-4	NA	TRBJ2-5	NA	TGTGCCAGCAGCTTAAGGATCCAAGAGACCCAGTACTTC	CASSLRIQETQYF
TRBV6-6	NA	TRBJ2-6	once	TGTGCCAGCAGTCTGTCCGATGGGGGGGCCAACGTCCTGACTTTC	CASSLSDGGANVLTF